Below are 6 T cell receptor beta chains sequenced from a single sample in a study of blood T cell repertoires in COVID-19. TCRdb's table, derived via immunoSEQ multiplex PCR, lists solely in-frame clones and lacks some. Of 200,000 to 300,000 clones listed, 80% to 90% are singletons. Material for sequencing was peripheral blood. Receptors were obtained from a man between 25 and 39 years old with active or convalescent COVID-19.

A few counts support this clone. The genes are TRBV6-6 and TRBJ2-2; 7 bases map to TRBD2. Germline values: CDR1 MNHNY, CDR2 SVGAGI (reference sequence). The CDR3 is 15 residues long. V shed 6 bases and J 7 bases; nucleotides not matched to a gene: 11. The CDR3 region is CASSPRGGYHGELFF. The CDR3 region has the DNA TGTGCCAGCAGCCCACGGGGAGGGTATCACGGGGAGCTGTTTTTT.

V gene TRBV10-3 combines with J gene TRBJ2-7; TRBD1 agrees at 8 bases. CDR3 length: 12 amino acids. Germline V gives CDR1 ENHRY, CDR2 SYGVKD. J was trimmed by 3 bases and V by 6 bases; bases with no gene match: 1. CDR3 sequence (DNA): TGTGCCATCAGCGGACAGGGCTACGAGCAGTACTTC. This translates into CAISGQGYEQYF.

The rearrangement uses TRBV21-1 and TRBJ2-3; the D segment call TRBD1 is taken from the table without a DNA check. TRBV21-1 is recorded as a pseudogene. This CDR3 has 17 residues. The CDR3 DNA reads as TGTGCCAGCAGCAAATCCGGACAGGGGGCTAGCACAGATACGCAGTATTTT. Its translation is CASSKSGQGASTDTQYF.

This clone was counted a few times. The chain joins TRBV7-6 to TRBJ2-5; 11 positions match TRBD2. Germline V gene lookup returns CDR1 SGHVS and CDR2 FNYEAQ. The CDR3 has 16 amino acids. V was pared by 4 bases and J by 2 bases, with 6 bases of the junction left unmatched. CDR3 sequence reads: CASSWELAGEQETQYF. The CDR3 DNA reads TGTGCCAGCAGCTGGGAACTAGCGGGGGAACAAGAGACCCAGTACTTC.

CDR3 nucleotides: TGCAGCGTTGCCGGGGCACGGGACAGGGTCGACGAGCAGTACTTC. Translation: CSVAGARDRVDEQYF. This chain uses TRBV29-1 with TRBJ2-7; TRBD1 matches 9 bases. The CDR3 covers 15 residues. V was clipped by 4 bases and J by 5 bases; unmatched bases: 12. The germline V gene has CDR1 SQVTM and CDR2 ANQGSEA.

DNA of the CDR3: TGTGCCAGCAGCACAGGGAGGGACACTGAAGCTTTCTTT. As protein: CASSTGRDTEAFF. The chain employs TRBV6-6 and TRBJ1-1; D possibly corresponds to TRBD1 (6 bases). Trimming left V 6 bases short and J 3 bases short, with 11 bases between. The germline CDR1 and CDR2 sequences are MNHNY and SVGAGI (reference sequence). The CDR3 contains 13 residues.